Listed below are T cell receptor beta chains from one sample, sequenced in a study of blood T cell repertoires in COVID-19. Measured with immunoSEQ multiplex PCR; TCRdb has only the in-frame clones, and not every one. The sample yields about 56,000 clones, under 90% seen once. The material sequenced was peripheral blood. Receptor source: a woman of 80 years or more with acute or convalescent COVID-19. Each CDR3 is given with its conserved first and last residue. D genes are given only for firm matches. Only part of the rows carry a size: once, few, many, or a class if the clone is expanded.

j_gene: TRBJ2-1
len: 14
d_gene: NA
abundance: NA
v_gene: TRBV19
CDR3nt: TGTGCCAGTAGTATTTCGGACATATACAATGAGCAGTTCTTC
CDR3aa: CASSISDIYNEQFF

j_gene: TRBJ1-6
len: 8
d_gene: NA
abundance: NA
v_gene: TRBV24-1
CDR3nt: TGCAGAAAGTCACCCCTCCACTTT
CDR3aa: CRKSPLHF

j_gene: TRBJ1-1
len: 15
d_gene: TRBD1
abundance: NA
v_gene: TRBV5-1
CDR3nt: TGCGCCAGCAGCACGGACAGGGGGCGGGCCACTGAAGCTTTCTTT
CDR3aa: CASSTDRGRATEAFF

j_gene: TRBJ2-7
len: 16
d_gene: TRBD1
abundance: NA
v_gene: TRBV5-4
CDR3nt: TGTGCCAGCAGCTTCCCGGGACAGGGGAGCTCCTACGAGCAGTACTTC
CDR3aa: CASSFPGQGSSYEQYF

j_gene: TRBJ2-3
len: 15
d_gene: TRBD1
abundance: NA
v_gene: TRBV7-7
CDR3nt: TGTGCCAGCAGCCCCCGGCCAGGGGGAACAGATACGCAGTATTTT
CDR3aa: CASSPRPGGTDTQYF

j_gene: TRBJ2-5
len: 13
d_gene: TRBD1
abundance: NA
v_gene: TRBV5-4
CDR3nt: TGTGCCAGCAGCCGAGACAGGGAAGAGACCCAGTACTTC
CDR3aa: CASSRDREETQYF

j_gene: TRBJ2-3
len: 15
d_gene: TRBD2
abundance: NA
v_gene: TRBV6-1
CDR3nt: TGTGCCAGCAGTGCAGCGGGGGCGGCCGTGAATACGCAGTATTTT
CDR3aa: CASSAAGAAVNTQYF

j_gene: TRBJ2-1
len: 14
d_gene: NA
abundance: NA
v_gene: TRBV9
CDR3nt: TGTGCCAGCAGCGTGACCGGCGAGGTCGGGGAGCAGTTCTTC
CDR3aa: CASSVTGEVGEQFF

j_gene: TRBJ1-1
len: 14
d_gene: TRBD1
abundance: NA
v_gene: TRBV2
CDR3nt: TGTGCCAGCAGTCTCGAGACAGGGGCGCGGCGGACTTTCTTT
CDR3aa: CASSLETGARRTFF

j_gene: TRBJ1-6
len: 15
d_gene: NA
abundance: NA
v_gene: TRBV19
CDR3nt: TGTGCCAGTACCGAATCAGGGAAGGCGAATTCACCCCTCCACTTT
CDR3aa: CASTESGKANSPLHF

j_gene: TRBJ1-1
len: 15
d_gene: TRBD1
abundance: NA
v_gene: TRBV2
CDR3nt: TGTGCCAGCAGTGAAGCGAGGACAGGGAACACTGAAGCTTTCTTT
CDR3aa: CASSEARTGNTEAFF

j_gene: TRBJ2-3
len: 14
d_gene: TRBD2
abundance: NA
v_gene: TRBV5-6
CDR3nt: TGTGCCAGCAGCTTGCCAACTAGCGCAGATACGCAGTATTTT
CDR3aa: CASSLPTSADTQYF

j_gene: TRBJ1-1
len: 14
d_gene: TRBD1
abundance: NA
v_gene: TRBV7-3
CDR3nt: TGTGCCAGCAGCTCCGGGACAGGGGCATTCGAAGCTTTCTTT
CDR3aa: CASSSGTGAFEAFF

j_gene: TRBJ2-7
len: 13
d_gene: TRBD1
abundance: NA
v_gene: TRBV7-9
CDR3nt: TGTGCCAGCAGCTCCGGACAGGTCGCGGAGCAGTACTTC
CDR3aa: CASSSGQVAEQYF

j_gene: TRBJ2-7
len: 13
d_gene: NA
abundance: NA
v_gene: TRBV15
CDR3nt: TGTGCCACCAGCCCGGGGACTTCCTACGAGCAGTACTTC
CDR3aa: CATSPGTSYEQYF

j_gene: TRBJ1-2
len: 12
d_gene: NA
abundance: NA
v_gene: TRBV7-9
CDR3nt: TGTGCCAGCTCGGGGGGGAACTATGGCTACACCTTC
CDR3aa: CASSGGNYGYTF

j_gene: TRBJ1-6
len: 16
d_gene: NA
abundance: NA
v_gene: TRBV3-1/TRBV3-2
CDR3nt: TGTGCCAGCAGCCAGGGTTCTAGCTCCTATAATTCACCCCTCCACTTT
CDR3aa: CASSQGSSSYNSPLHF

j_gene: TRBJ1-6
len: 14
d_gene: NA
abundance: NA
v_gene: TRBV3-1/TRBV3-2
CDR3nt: TGTGCCAGCAGCCAAGGACAGAGTAATTCACCCCTCCACTTT
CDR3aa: CASSQGQSNSPLHF

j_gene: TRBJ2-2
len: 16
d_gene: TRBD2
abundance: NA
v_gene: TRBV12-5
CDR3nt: TGTGCTAGTGGTTGGACTAGCCCCCGTACGGGCGGGGAGCTGTTTTTT
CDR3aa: CASGWTSPRTGGELFF

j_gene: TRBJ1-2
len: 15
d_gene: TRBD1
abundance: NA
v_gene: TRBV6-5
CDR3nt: TGTGCCAGCACTGGACAGGGGGCCTCTAACTATGGCTACACCTTC
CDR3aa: CASTGQGASNYGYTF

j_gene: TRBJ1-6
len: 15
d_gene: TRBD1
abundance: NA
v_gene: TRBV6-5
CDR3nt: TGTGCCAGCAGCCGGGAGGGGGCATATAATTCACCCCTCCACTTT
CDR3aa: CASSREGAYNSPLHF

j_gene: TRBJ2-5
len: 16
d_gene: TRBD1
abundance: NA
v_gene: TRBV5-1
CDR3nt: TGCGCCAGCAGCTCCGGAGGGACAGGGGGCGCAGAGACCCAGTACTTC
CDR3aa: CASSSGGTGGAETQYF

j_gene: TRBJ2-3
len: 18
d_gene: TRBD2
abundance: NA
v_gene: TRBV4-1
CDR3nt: TGCGCCAGCAGCCAAGACCCTACCGGGACTAGCGTCACAGATACGCAGTATTTT
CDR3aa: CASSQDPTGTSVTDTQYF

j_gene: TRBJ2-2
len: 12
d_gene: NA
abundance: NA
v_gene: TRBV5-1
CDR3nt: TGCGCCAGTGGAGGGGGCGCCGGGGAGCTGTTTTTT
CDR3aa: CASGGGAGELFF

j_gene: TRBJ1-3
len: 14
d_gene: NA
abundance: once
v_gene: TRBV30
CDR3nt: TGTGCCTGGAGTGTAGCGGGGGTTGGAAACACCATATATTTT
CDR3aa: CAWSVAGVGNTIYF

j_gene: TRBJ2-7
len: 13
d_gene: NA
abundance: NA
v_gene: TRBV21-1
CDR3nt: TGTGCCAGCAGTATATCAGGGGTCTACGAGCAGTACTTC
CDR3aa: CASSISGVYEQYF

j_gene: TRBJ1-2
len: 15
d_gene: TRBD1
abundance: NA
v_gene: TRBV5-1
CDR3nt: TGCGCCAGCAGCCCGCTAGGACAGGGTTCTTATGGCTACACCTTC
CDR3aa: CASSPLGQGSYGYTF

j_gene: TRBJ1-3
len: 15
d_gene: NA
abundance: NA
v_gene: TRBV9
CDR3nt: TGTGCCAGCAGCGCCGGACACGGCTCTGGAAACACCATATATTTT
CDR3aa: CASSAGHGSGNTIYF

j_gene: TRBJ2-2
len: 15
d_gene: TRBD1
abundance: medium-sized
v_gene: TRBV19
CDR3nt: TGTGCCAGGATGCAAGGGACAGGGCCCTATGGGGAGCTGTTTTTT
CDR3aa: CARMQGTGPYGELFF

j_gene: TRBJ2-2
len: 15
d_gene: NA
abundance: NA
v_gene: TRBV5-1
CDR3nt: TGCGCCAGCAGCTTGGATCCGGGGTACACCGGGGAGCTGTTTTTT
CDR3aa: CASSLDPGYTGELFF

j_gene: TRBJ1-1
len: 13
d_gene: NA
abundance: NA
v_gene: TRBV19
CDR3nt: TGTGCCAGTACTCTGACTGATAACACTGAAGCTTTCTTT
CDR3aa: CASTLTDNTEAFF

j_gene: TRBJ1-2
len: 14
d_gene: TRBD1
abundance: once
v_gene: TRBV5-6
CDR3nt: TGTGCCAGCAGGAAACAGGGGGCGGCGTACGGCTACACCTTC
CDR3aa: CASRKQGAAYGYTF

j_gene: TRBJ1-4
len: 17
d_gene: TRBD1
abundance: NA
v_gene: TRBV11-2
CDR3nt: TGTGCCAGCAGAATCCGGGACAGGGGGCAATCTAATGAAAAACTGTTTTTT
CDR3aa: CASRIRDRGQSNEKLFF

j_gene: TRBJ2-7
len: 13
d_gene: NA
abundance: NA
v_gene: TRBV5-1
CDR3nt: TGCGCCAGCAGCTTCGGATGGGGGGACGAGCAGTACTTC
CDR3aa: CASSFGWGDEQYF

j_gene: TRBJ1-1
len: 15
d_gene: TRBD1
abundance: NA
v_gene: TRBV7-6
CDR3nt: TGTGCCAGCAGCAGCCAGGGGGGAAAGATCACTGAAGCTTTCTTT
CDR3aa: CASSSQGGKITEAFF

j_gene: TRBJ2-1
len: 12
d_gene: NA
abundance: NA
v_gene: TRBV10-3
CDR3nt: TGTGCCATCAGTGAGACGGACTATGAGCAGTTCTTC
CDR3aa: CAISETDYEQFF

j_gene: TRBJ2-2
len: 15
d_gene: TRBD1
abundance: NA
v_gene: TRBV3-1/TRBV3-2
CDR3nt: TGTGCCAGCAGCCTCCGGGACAGGGATACCGGGGAGCTGTTTTTT
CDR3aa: CASSLRDRDTGELFF

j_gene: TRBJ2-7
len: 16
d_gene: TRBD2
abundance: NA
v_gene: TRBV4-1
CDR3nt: TGCGCCAGCAGCCAAGGTGGGAGGGGAACGTCCTACGAGCAGTACTTC
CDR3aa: CASSQGGRGTSYEQYF

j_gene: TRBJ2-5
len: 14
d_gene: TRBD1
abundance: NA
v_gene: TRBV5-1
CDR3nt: TGCGCCAGCAGCCTGGGGGGACAGGGGGAGACCCAGTACTTC
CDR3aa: CASSLGGQGETQYF

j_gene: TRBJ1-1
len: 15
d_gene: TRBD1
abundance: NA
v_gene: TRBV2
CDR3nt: TGTGCCAGCATTCTCGGCGGGACAGGGAACACTGAAGCTTTCTTT
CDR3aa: CASILGGTGNTEAFF

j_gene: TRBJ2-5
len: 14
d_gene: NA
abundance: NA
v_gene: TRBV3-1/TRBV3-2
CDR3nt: TGTGCCAGCAGCCAAGGGGGAGGTTTAGAGACCCAGTACTTC
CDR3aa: CASSQGGGLETQYF

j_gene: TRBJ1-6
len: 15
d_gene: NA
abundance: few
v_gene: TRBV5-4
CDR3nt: TGTGCCAGCAGCACGGTAACAGGAACTAATTCACCCCTCCACTTT
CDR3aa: CASSTVTGTNSPLHF

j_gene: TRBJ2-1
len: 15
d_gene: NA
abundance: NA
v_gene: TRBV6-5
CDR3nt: TGTGCCAGCAAAGTAACAGGGAGCTCCTACAATGAGCAGTTCTTC
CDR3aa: CASKVTGSSYNEQFF

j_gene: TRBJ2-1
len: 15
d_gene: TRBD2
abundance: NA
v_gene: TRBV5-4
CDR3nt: TGTGCCAGCAGCTTGACTGGCGGGGGGGCCCATGAGCAGTTCTTC
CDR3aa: CASSLTGGGAHEQFF

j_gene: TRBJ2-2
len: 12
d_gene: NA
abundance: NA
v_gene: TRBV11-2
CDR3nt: TGTGCCAGCAGCTTAGAGTACGGGGAGCTGTTTTTT
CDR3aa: CASSLEYGELFF

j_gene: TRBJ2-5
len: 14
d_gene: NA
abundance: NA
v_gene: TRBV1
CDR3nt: TGCACCAGCAGCCAAGACTATCGGCAAGAGACCCAGTACTTC
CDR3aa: CTSSQDYRQETQYF

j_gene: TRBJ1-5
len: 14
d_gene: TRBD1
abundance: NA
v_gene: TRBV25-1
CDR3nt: TGTGCCAGCAGTCAAACAGGGGCGAATCAGCCCCAGCATTTT
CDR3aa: CASSQTGANQPQHF

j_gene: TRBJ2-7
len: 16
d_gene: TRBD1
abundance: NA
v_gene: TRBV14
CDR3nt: TGTGCCAGCAGTCCTATCCCGGGACAGGGGCCGTACGAGCAGTACTTC
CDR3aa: CASSPIPGQGPYEQYF

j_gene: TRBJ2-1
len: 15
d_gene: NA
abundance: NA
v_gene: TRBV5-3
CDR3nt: TGTGCCAGAAGCTTGGTTAACGGGGGAGGTTATGAGCAGTTCTTC
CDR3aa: CARSLVNGGGYEQFF

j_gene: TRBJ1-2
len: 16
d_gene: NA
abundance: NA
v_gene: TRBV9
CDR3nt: TGTGCCAGCAGCGCTCCAGGTGGAGGGCGTGCGAATGGCTACACCTTC
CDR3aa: CASSAPGGGRANGYTF

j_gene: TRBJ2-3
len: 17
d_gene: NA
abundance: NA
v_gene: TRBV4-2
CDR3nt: TGTGCCAGCAGCCAAGGGGAGACTAGACCAATCACAGATACGCAGTATTTT
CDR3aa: CASSQGETRPITDTQYF

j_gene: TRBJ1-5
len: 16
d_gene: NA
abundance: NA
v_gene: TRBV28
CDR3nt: TGTGCCAGCAGTTCTGCAGGGGAGGGGAGCAATCAGCCCCAGCATTTT
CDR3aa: CASSSAGEGSNQPQHF

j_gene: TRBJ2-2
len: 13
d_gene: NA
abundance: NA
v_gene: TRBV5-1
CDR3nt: TGCGCCAGCAGCTTGGTGGAGACCGGGGAGCTGTTTTTT
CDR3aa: CASSLVETGELFF

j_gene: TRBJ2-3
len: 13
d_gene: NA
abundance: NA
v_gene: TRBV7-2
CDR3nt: TGTGCCAGCAGCTTAGTGCACGGGGATACGCAGTATTTT
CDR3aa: CASSLVHGDTQYF